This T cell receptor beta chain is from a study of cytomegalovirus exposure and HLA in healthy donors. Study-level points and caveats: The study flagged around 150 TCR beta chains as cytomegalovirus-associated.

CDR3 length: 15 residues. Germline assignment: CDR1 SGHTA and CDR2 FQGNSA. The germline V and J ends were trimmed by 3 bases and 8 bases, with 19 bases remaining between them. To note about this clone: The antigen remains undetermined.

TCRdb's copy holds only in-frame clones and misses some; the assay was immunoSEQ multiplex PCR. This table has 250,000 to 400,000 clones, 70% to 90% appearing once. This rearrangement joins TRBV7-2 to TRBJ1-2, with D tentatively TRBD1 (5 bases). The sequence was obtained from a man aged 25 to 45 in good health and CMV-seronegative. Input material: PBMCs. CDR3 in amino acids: CASSFAGAPGGGYTF. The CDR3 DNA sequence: TGTGCCAGCAGCTTTGCCGGGGCCCCGGGGGGGGGCTACACCTTC.